Described below is a single TCR beta chain sequence and its context. The antigen remains undetermined. Measured with immunoSEQ multiplex PCR; TCRdb has only the in-frame clones, and not every one. The sample carries around 67,000 clones, 87% recorded once. Trimming took off 0 bases at V and 5 bases at J, with 11 bases between the two ends. The germline V gene has CDR1 SGHKS and CDR2 YYEKEE (reference sequence). The CDR3 is 14 amino acids. The data were taken from a study of OX40 agonist ivuxolimab in advanced cancers. Study details: Anti-PD-1, anti-PD-L1 or anti-CTLA-4 therapy given earlier was allowed, and approximately 43% had some. Study-wide results and limits: No determination was made of the antigen specificity of the expanded peripheral T cells.

The clonotype comes from an adult with an advanced solid tumor such as melanoma, head and neck, liver or kidney cancer. Sequenced material: CD4+ or CD8+ T cells sorted from blood, taken in a trial of the OX40 agonist ivuxolimab. The gene calls are TRBV5-5 and TRBJ2-5, with TRBD2 as a possible D gene (5 bases). CDR3 DNA sequence: TGTGCCAGCAGCTTGGTTCCCTGGAGGGAGACCCAGTACTTC. Protein sequence: CASSLVPWRETQYF.